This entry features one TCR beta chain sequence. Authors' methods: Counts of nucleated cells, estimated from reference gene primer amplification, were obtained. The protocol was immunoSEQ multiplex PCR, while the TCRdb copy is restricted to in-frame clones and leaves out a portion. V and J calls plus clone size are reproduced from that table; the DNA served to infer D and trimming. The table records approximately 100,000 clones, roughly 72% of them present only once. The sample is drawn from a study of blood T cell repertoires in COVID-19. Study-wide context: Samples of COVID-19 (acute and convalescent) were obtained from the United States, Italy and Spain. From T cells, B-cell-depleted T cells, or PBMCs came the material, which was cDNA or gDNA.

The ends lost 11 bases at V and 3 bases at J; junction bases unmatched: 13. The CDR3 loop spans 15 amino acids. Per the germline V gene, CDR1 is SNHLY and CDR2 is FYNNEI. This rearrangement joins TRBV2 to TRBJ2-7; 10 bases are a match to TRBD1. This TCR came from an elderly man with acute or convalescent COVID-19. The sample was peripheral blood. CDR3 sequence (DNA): TGTGCCGGGAGGCCGTGGACAGGGGGGGGCTACGAGCAGTACTTC. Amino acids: CAGRPWTGGGYEQYF.